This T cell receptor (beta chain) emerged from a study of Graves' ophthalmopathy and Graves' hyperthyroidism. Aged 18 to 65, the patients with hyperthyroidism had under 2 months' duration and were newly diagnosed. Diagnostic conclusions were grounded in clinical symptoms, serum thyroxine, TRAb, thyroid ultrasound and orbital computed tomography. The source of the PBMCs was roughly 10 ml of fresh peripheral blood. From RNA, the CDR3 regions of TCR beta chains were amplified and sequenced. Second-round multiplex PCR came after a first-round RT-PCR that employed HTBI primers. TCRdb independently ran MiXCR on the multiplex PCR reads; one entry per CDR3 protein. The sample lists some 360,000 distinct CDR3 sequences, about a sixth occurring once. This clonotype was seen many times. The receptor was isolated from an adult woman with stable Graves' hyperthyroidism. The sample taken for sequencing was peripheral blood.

Here the CDR3 reads CASSVSWGPNTGELFF. The CDR3 DNA reads TGTGCCAGCAGCGTTAGTTGGGGCCCTAACACCGGGGAGCTGTTTTTT. The chain carries TRBV9 and TRBJ2-2, with D possibly matching TRBD1 (5 bases). Trimming stripped 2 bases from V and 2 bases from J, with 13 bases between. CDR1 and CDR2 from the germline V gene are SGDLS and YYNGEE. This CDR3 has 16 amino acids.